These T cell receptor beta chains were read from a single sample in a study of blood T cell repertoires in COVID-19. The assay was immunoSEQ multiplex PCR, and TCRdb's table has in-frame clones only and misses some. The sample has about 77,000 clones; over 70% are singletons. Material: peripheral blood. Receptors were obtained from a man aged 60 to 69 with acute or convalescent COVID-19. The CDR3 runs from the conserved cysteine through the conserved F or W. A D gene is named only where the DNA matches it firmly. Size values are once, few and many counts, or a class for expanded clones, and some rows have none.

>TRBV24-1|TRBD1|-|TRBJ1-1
TGTGCCACCAGTGATTCACAGGGGAGGCCTGAAGCTTTCTTT
CATSDSQGRPEAFF
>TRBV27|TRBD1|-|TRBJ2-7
TGTGCCAGCAGCGCACAGGGGAACGAGCAGTACTTC
CASSAQGNEQYF
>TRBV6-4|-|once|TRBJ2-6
TGTGCCAGCAGTGACTCGCGCATCTCTGGGGCCAACGTCCTGACTTTC
CASSDSRISGANVLTF
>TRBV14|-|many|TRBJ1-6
TGTGCCAGCAGCCAAGGGTTCGATCGGGGAAGCTATAATTCACCCCTCCACTTT
CASSQGFDRGSYNSPLHF
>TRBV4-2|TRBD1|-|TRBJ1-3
TGTGCCAGCAGCCACTCGACAGGGACTGGAAACACCATATATTTT
CASSHSTGTGNTIYF
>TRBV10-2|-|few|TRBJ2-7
TGCGCCAGCAGGGGCAGGACCTACGAGCAGTACTTC
CASRGRTYEQYF
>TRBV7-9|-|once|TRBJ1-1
TGTGCCAGCAGCAAATTACAGGGCGGGACTGAAGCTTTCTTT
CASSKLQGGTEAFF
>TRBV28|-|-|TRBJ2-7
TGTGCCAGCAACCCCCTCCGGGACACGGGCTTTGAGCAGTACTTC
CASNPLRDTGFEQYF
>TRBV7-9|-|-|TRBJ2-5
TGTGCCAGCAGCTTAGGGCAGGCGAGTCAAGAGACCCAGTACTTC
CASSLGQASQETQYF
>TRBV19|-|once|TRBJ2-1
TGTGCCAGTGGGCCGTTAGGCAGGGAATACAATGAGCAGTTCTTC
CASGPLGREYNEQFF
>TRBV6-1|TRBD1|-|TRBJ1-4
TGTGCCAGCAGTTCGGGACAGGGGTCTAATGAAAAACTGTTTTTT
CASSSGQGSNEKLFF
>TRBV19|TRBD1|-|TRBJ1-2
TGTGCCAGTAGTACCCGACAGGGGAACTATGGCTACACCTTC
CASSTRQGNYGYTF
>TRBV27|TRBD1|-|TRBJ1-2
TGTGCCAGCAGTTTCTTAGGACAGGGTTTTGGTTATGGCTACACCTTC
CASSFLGQGFGYGYTF
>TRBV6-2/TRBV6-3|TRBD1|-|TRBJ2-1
TGTGCCAGCAGTCAAACAGGGGTTGGCAATGAGCAGTTCTTC
CASSQTGVGNEQFF
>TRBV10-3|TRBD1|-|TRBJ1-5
TGTGCCATCAGGGTCGCGGCAGGGGGATGGCCCCAGCATTTT
CAIRVAAGGWPQHF
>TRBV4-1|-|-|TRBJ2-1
TGCGCCAGCAGCCACAGGGTAGGAGCCTACAATGAGCAGTTCTTC
CASSHRVGAYNEQFF
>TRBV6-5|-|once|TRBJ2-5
TGTGCCAGCAGCGGATTAGCGGGACAGCAAGAGACCCAGTACTTC
CASSGLAGQQETQYF
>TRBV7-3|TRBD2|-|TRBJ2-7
TGTGCCAGCAGCTTAGTAGCGGGAGGGCAGGACGAGCAGTACTTC
CASSLVAGGQDEQYF
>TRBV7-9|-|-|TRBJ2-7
TGTGCCAGCAGCTTAGAAAAGAAGCGGGGACAGGTGTACGAGCAGTACTTC
CASSLEKKRGQVYEQYF
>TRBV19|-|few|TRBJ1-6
TGTGCCAGTAGTATAGATATGCGGGGCGCTAGTTCACCCCTCCACTTT
CASSIDMRGASSPLHF
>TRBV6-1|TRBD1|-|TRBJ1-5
TGTGCCAGCAGTGAAGGGGACAGGGGGCCGGATAGCAATCAGCCCCAGCATTTT
CASSEGDRGPDSNQPQHF
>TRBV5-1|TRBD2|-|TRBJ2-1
TGCGCCAGCAGCTTGGCGGCGGGGGGGAACTACAATGAGCAGTTCTTC
CASSLAAGGNYNEQFF
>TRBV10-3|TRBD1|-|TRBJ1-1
TGTGCCATCAGACAGGGGTGGGGGAACACTGAAGCTTTCTTT
CAIRQGWGNTEAFF
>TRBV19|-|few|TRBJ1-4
TGTGCCAGTAGCGAAGACAGACGAAATGAAAAACTGTTTTTT
CASSEDRRNEKLFF
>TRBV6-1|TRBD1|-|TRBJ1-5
TGTGCCAGCAGTGAAGCAATGACAGGGAATCAGCCCCAGCATTTT
CASSEAMTGNQPQHF
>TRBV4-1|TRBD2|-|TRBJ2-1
TGCGCCAGCAGCCAAGGGCTAGCGGGAGGGCCGAGTAATGAGCAGTTCTTC
CASSQGLAGGPSNEQFF
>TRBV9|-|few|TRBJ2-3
TGTGCCAGCAGCGTAGGGAGCGCAGATACGCAGTATTTT
CASSVGSADTQYF
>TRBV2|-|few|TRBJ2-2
TGTGCCAGCAGCAGGGACACTAACACCGGGGAGCTGTTTTTT
CASSRDTNTGELFF
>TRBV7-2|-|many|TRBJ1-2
TGTGCCAGCAGCTTACGGATCTCGCCTGCCGGGGGCTACACCTTC
CASSLRISPAGGYTF
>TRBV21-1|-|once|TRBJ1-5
TGTGCCAGCAGTACAGGCCGAAATCAGCCCCAGCATTTT
CASSTGRNQPQHF
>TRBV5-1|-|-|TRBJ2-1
TGCGCCAGCAGCTTGCAAGCAGGTAATGAGCAGTTCTTC
CASSLQAGNEQFF
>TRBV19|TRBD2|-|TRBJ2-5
TGTGCCAGTAGTACCCATTACGGGAGGGCCATGGACCAAGAGACCCAGTACTTC
CASSTHYGRAMDQETQYF
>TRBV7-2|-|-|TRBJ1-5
TGTGCCAGCAGCTTATCGAGCAATCAGCCCCAGCATTTT
CASSLSSNQPQHF
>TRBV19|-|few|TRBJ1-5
TGTGCCAGTAGTATACTCGGACAGAATAGCAATCAGCCCCAGCATTTT
CASSILGQNSNQPQHF
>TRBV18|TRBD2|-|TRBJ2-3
TGTGCCAGCTCATCTACCCCGCCGGGACTAGCGGGAGGGACAGATACGCAGTATTTT
CASSSTPPGLAGGTDTQYF
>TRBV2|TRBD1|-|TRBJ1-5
TGTGCCAGCAGATGGGACAGGGCCCCTCAGCCCCAGCATTTT
CASRWDRAPQPQHF
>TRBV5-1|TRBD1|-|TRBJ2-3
TGCGCCAGCAACACTGACAGGGAAACGCAGTATTTT
CASNTDRETQYF
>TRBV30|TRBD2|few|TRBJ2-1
TGTGCCTGGAATAGGGTGAGCGGGGGGGTATATGAGCAGTTCTTC
CAWNRVSGGVYEQFF
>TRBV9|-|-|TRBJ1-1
TGTGCCAGCAATCGGGGGATTGACACTGAAGCTTTCTTT
CASNRGIDTEAFF
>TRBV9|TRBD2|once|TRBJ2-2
TGTGCCAGCAGCGTACAGGGTGGGCTAGCGGGAGGGCGAACCGGGGAGCTGTTTTTT
CASSVQGGLAGGRTGELFF
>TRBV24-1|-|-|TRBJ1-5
TGTGCCACCAGTGATTTTACAAATCAGCCCCAGCATTTT
CATSDFTNQPQHF
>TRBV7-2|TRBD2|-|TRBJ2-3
TGTGCCAGCAGCATCGGACTAGCGGGAGTAGCAGATACGCAGTATTTT
CASSIGLAGVADTQYF
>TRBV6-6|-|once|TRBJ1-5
TGTGCCAGCAGGAATACAGGTTTGGGTAGCAATCAGCCCCAGCATTTT
CASRNTGLGSNQPQHF
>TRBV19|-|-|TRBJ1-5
TGTGCCAGTAGTGGCAGGGATCAGCCCCAGCATTTT
CASSGRDQPQHF
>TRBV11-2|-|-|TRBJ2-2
TGTGCCAGCAGCTTAACGGCACAGGCCACCGGGGAGCTGTTTTTT
CASSLTAQATGELFF
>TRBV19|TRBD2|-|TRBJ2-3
TGTGCCAGTAGTACTAGCGGCGGCACAGATACGCAGTATTTT
CASSTSGGTDTQYF
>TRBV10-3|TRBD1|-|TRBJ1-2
TGTGCCACGGACAGGGGGAATTTTGGCTACACCTTC
CATDRGNFGYTF
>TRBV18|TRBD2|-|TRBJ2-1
TGTGCCAGCTCACGCGGGAGCCCTGAGCAGTTCTTC
CASSRGSPEQFF
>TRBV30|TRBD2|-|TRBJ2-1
TGTGCCTGGACCGGGACTAGCGGATCCTACAATGAGCAGTTCTTC
CAWTGTSGSYNEQFF
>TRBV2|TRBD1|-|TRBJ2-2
TGTGCCAGCAGCAGGACAGGGCGAAACACCGGGGAGCTGTTTTTT
CASSRTGRNTGELFF
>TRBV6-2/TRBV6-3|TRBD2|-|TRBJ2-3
TGTGCCAGCAGTCGACTAGCACCAGATACGCAGTATTTT
CASSRLAPDTQYF
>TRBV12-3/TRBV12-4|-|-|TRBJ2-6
TGTGCCAGCAGTCCCACTGGGGCCAACGTCCTGACTTTC
CASSPTGANVLTF
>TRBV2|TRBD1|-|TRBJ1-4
TGTGCCAGTAGGCGGGACAGGAATAATGAAAAACTGTTTTTT
CASRRDRNNEKLFF
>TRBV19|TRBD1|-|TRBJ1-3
TGTGCCAGTAAGCTGACAGGGTTCACTGGAAACACCATATATTTT
CASKLTGFTGNTIYF
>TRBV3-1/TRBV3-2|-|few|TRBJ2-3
TGTGCCAGCAGCCAAGAGGGCACTAGCACAGATACGCAGTATTTT
CASSQEGTSTDTQYF